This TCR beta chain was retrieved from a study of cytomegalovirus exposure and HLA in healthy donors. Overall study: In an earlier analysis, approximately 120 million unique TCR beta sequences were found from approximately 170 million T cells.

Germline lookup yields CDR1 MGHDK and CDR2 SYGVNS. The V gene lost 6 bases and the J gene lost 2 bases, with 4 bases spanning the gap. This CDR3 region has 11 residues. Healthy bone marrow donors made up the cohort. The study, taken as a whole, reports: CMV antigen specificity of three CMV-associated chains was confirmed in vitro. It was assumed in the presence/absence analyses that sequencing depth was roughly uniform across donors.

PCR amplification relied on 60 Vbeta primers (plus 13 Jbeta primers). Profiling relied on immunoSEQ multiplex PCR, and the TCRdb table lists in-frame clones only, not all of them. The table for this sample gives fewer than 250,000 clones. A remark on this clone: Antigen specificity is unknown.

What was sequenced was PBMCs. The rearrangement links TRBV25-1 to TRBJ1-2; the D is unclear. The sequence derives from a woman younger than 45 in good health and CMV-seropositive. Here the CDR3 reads CASSRNYGYTF. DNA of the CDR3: TGTGCCAGCAGCAGGAACTATGGCTACACCTTC.